This T cell receptor beta chain was recovered during a study of T cells in Graves' hyperthyroidism and ophthalmopathy (dated by TCRdb to the late 2010s). As for the study more broadly: Peripheral blood was sampled at the time of initial diagnosis, prior to any treatment. TCR V-J signatures able to tell the groups apart were searched for in a discovery cohort of around 95 patients, of whom over 40 had Graves' ophthalmopathy and roughly 58 had stable Graves' hyperthyroidism. Prospective prediction of ophthalmopathy was tested in an independent validation cohort of 18 to 20 hyperthyroidism patients and around 16 patients who later progressed to ophthalmopathy. The approximately 90 discovery patients were randomly split 7:3 into training and test sets. The study also compared thyroid tissue and blood T-cell repertoires from 5 to 7 Graves' hyperthyroidism patients. Following sampling, methimazole starting at 30 mg daily was given to hyperthyroidism patients, and high-dose intravenous methylprednisolone was given to ophthalmopathy patients. TCR Vbeta CDR3 sequencing of fewer than 150 peripheral blood samples (approximately 44 ophthalmopathy, around 80 hyperthyroidism and some 17 progressor patients) is reported in the paper. Broad study findings and their caveats: Blood samples also contained most of the expanded thyroid clonotypes (frequency above 0.001), which suggests that blood repertoires may reflect thyroid immune responses. Ophthalmopathy was separated from stable hyperthyroidism by a 13 V-J signature model, with around 90% sensitivity and about 81% specificity obtained in cross-validation and 80%/75% obtained in testing. Sample size was not statistically predetermined, and blinding of investigators to group allocation was not performed. During validation, the model predicted progression to ophthalmopathy a median of approximately 7 months ahead of onset, with around 65% sensitivity and 72% to 80% specificity.

The TCR beta CDR3 regions were amplified from the RNA transcripts. For the first round of RT-PCR on the TCR CDR3, the HTBI primer set was used together with the Qiagen OneStep RT-PCR kit. Libraries were constructed in a second round of multiplex PCR, after which size selection and purification were performed. Libraries were sequenced paired-end with 100 bp reads on an Illumina HiSeq2000. The study's processing was this. Raw data were processed with SOAPnuke, discarding reads with adapters, uncalled bases, mean Phred below 15, or no exact constant-primer or identifier match. COPE v1.2.5 was used to merge the high-quality paired reads, and each unique nucleotide sequence was defined as a clonotype. Clonotypes were aligned to IMGT TRBV, TRBD and TRBJ reference segments using MiTCR v1.1. The analysis included only V-J combinations with a frequency above 0.0001, which together covered roughly 99% of the repertoires. A TCS score was defined as the ratio of F50 (clonal expansion) to E x V (chaos), with BLOSUM62-based TCRdist applied between CDR3 peptides within each V-J. Welch's t-statistics and random forest reduced roughly 500 V-J features to 13, which were used in a naive Bayes classifier (R e1071). TCRdb reprocessing: public reads trimmed at Q25 with fastp, clones called with MiXCR, in-frame beta chains kept. Rows matching on CDR3 protein sequence are summarized as one entry with the most common DNA and genes. TCRdb's processing, not the authors', yielded these V and J calls. The sample has under 650,000 distinct CDR3 sequences on record, about a sixth of them singletons. Together, the top ten hold 3.5% to 4% of the sample.

Stable Graves' hyperthyroidism was defined as no progression to ophthalmopathy during 18 months of follow-up. Hyperthyroidism patients were aged 18 to 65 years and newly diagnosed, with disease duration of less than 2 months. Exclusion was applied to patients with uncontrolled infections, other autoimmune diseases, pregnancy or lactation. Diagnoses were established on the basis of clinical symptoms, serum thyroxine and TRAb, thyroid ultrasound, and orbital computed tomography. PBMCs were isolated from around 10 ml of fresh peripheral blood by Ficoll-Paque density gradient centrifugation. Total RNA was extracted with Trizol reagent, and quality was checked on an Agilent 2100 Bioanalyzer. V trim: 5 bases; J trim: 2 bases; unmatched bases: 13. The CDR3 sequence holds 19 residues, the cysteine and phenylalanine included. Just the 57-base CDR3 DNA is kept, in frame starting at base 1. To note about this clonotype: Its antigen has not been determined. The record has no base qualities; no much larger clone is one base away.

This sequence uses TRBV12-3 or TRBV12-4 and TRBJ2-6, with 9 bases in between that match TRBD2. Sequencing input: blood. This receptor was obtained from a woman aged 25 to 39 with Graves' hyperthyroidism. Here the CDR3 is given as CASSPGVAGGRPGANVLTF. The nucleotides are TGTGCCAGCAGTCCAGGGGTGGCGGGAGGGCGTCCTGGGGCCAACGTCCTGACTTTC.